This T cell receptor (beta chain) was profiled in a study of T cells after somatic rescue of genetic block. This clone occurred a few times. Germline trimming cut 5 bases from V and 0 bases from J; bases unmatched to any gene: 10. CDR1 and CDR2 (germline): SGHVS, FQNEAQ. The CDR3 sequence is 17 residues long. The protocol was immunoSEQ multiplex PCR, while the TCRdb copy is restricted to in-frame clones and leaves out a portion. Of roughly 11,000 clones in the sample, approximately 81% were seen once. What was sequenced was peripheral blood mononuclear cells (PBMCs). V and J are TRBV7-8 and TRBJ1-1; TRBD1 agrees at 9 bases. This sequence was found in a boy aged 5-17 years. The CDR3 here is CASSRARGTGMNTEAFF. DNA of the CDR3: TGTGCCAGCAGCCGGGCGAGAGGGACAGGGATGAACACTGAAGCTTTCTTT.